The source of this TCR beta chain is a study of cytomegalovirus exposure and HLA in healthy donors. Regarding the study as a whole: The study flagged about 150 TCR beta chains as cytomegalovirus-associated. Reports showed the classifier diagnosing cytomegalovirus status with high specificity and sensitivity. There were a few CMV-associated chains whose specificity for CMV antigens was confirmed in vitro.

Separate from the approximately 730-subject first cohort, the approximately 120-subject validation cohort was the one that the donors belonged to. TCRdb's table, derived via immunoSEQ multiplex PCR, lists solely in-frame clones and lacks some. This sample has 60,000 to 65,000 clones, with 95% to 97% found just once. The CDR3 has 12 residues. Germline V gene data show CDR1 as SGHDN and CDR2 as FVKESK. V shed 4 bases, J shed 5 bases, and the junction held 1 base outside the gene matches. As regards this clone: Its antigen is undetermined.

The sequence was collected from a woman between 18 and 29 years old in good health and CMV-seronegative. This sequence joins TRBV14 and TRBJ2-5; 7 bases are a match to TRBD2. What was sequenced was PBMCs. As DNA, the CDR3 is TGTGCCAGCAGCCGGGGGGGGGAGACCCAGTACTTC. It codes for CASSRGGETQYF.